This T cell receptor (beta chain) was recovered during a study of OX40 agonist ivuxolimab in advanced cancers. With respect to the entire study: Ivuxolimab was an agonistic, fully human IgG2 monoclonal antibody directed against OX40 (CD134), a costimulatory receptor. Intravenous ivuxolimab was administered to patients every 2 weeks at six dose levels: 0.01, 0.1, 0.3, 1.5, 3 and 10 mg/kg. The point of sequencing TCRbeta in the periphery was to test whether ivuxolimab changed TCR sequence diversity and drove clonal T-cell expansion. In the dose-escalation cohort, around 80% of patients were male, and the mean age was 60 years with a range of roughly 23 to 79. The paper reports the monotherapy dose-escalation portion (N of about 56 patients) of the phase I ivuxolimab trial. Prior anti-PD-1, anti-PD-L1 or anti-CTLA-4 therapy was permitted, and 40% of dose-escalation patients had received checkpoint inhibitors. Of the roughly 52 dose-escalation patients, hepatocellular carcinoma was present in about 19, melanoma in roughly 15, renal cell carcinoma in 9 and head and neck cancer in 9. Partial responses occurred in three dose-escalation patients: two with cutaneous melanoma and one with hepatocellular carcinoma.

Genomic DNA was isolated from the sorted cells so that the TCRbeta CDR3 region could be sequenced. The immunoSEQ Assay was used for sequencing of TCRbeta CDR3 regions. This is the immuneACCESS table as TCRdb keeps it, with only in-frame sequences that have V and J called. A part of the clones is gone; compared with another copy, unresolved V genes explain less than half, and the rest is unexplained. This sample comprises approximately 58,000 clones, 70% to 90% of them detected only once. 4% to 5% of the sample lies in the top ten. Patients with a history of autoimmune disease or receiving systemic immunosuppression were excluded from the trial. Peripheral blood for TCR sequencing was drawn from every dose cohort at baseline, at cycle 4 day 1 and at cycle 7 day 1. The samples were taken from a phase I, first-in-human, multicenter, open-label dose-escalation trial of ivuxolimab. Adults with locally advanced or metastatic melanoma, renal cell carcinoma, hepatocellular carcinoma or head and neck squamous cell carcinoma were enrolled in the trial. Before TCR sequencing, CD4+ and CD8+ T cells were separately sorted from peripheral blood.

Broader findings and caveats from the paper: At doses of 0.1 to 3.0 mg/kg, clonal expansion of both CD4+ and CD8+ blood T cells was observed from baseline to week 6. In the 0.1-3.0 mg/kg groups, partial responders had among the lowest normalized peripheral clonal expansion, particularly in CD8+ T cells. After ivuxolimab, CD8+ T cells had more expanded clones than CD4+ T cells on average. Low levels of normalized T-cell clonal expansion were also seen in some patients who did not respond. The antigen specificity of the clonally expanded peripheral T cells was not determined.

Remarks on this clone: Its target antigen remains unknown. No base quality information exists; no much larger clone differs at one position.

At the junction V is shortened by 0 bases and J by 11 bases, with 19 bases in between. CDR1 is given as LNHNV and CDR2 as YYDKDF, both from the germline V gene (reference sequence). The CDR3 runs 15 residues from the cysteine to the phenylalanine. Left in the record is the CDR3 DNA by itself, 45 bases read in frame from the first base. Sequenced material: CD4+ or CD8+ T cells sorted from blood, taken in a trial of the OX40 agonist ivuxolimab. The sequence came from an adult with an advanced solid tumor such as melanoma, head and neck, liver or kidney cancer. The chain employs TRBV15 and TRBJ1-1, with the D gene not clear enough to name. The sequenced DNA: TGTGCCACCAGCAGAGATCGGGCCAGGTTGGGTTGGGCTTTCTTT. Its translation reads: CATSRDRARLGWAFF.